A selection of T cell receptor beta chains follows, all from one sample in a study of cytomegalovirus exposure and HLA in healthy donors. The protocol was immunoSEQ multiplex PCR, while the TCRdb copy is restricted to in-frame clones and leaves out a portion. Seen here are 150,000 to 200,000 clones, more than 65% observed once, and the top ten hold around 3.5%. The source material was PBMCs. Source of these receptors: a man aged 35 to 55 in good health and CMV-seropositive. CDR3s include the opening cysteine and the closing phenylalanine or tryptophan. The D gene is left open where the match is weak. The size field is filled for only some rows; it gives once, few, many or a size class.

NA	TRBV4-1	TRBJ2-6	NA	CASSQAKAGGANVLTF	TGCGCCAGCAGCCAGGCCAAGGCGGGCGGGGCCAACGTCCTGACTTTC
few	TRBV5-8	TRBJ1-6	TRBD1	CASSSGQGDNSPLHF	TGTGCCAGCAGCTCGGGACAGGGGGATAATTCACCCCTCCACTTT
NA	TRBV5-4	TRBJ1-1	TRBD1	CASSTQGGAGGTEAFF	TGTGCCAGCAGCACACAGGGGGGCGCAGGAGGGACTGAAGCTTTCTTT
NA	TRBV5-4	TRBJ2-7	TRBD1	CASREGQVVGERYF	TGTGCCAGCAGGGAGGGACAGGTGGTGGGAGAGCGGTACTTC
NA	TRBV27	TRBJ1-4	NA	CASSSYLGEGLFF	TGTGCCAGCAGTTCTTACCTGGGAGAGGGACTGTTTTTT
NA	TRBV6-1	TRBJ2-5	TRBD1	CASSGDRGKGTQYF	TGTGCCAGCAGTGGGGACAGGGGAAAGGGGACCCAGTACTTC
NA	TRBV13	TRBJ1-2	NA	CASSLGTALLHYGYTF	TGTGCCAGCAGCTTAGGGACAGCCCTACTGCACTATGGCTACACCTTC
NA	TRBV4-3	TRBJ2-7	NA	CASSQDSGHYEQYF	TGCGCCAGCAGCCAAGATAGCGGCCACTACGAGCAGTACTTC
NA	TRBV15	TRBJ2-1	NA	CATSRDKGLLQFF	TGTGCCACCAGCAGAGATAAGGGGTTGCTGCAGTTCTTC
NA	TRBV4-2	TRBJ1-2	NA	CASSQGFTDPYTF	TGTGCCAGCAGCCAAGGGTTTACAGACCCTTACACCTTC
NA	TRBV9	TRBJ2-2	NA	CASSVGRGTGVGTSGNTGELFF	TGTGCCAGCAGCGTAGGGCGTGGGACAGGGGTGGGGACTAGCGGGAACACCGGGGAGCTGTTTTTT
NA	TRBV6-6	TRBJ2-7	TRBD2	CASSYPAAGGYEQYF	TGTGCCAGCAGTTACCCCGCGGCGGGGGGGTACGAGCAGTACTTC
NA	TRBV28	TRBJ1-5	TRBD1	CASSFLGTGNQPQHF	TGTGCCAGCAGCTTCCTCGGGACAGGGAATCAGCCCCAGCATTTT
NA	TRBV29-1	TRBJ2-3	TRBD1	CSYRGSTDTQYF	TGCAGCTACAGGGGAAGCACAGATACGCAGTATTTT
few	TRBV28	TRBJ2-3	NA	CASSPPGGNGDTQYF	TGTGCCAGCAGTCCACCGGGCGGGAATGGAGATACGCAGTATTTT
few	TRBV6-1	TRBJ1-4	NA	CASSEPVLGRATNEKLFF	TGTGCCAGCAGTGAACCGGTCCTTGGGAGGGCAACTAATGAAAAACTGTTTTTT
NA	TRBV6-5	TRBJ1-2	NA	CASSSLDMFYGYTF	TGTGCCAGCAGTAGTCTCGACATGTTCTATGGCTACACCTTC
NA	TRBV29-1	TRBJ1-1	TRBD1	CSVEPSDRVSTEAFF	TGCAGCGTTGAACCATCGGACAGGGTTTCCACTGAAGCTTTCTTT
NA	TRBV7-6	TRBJ1-3	NA	CASSPRSGNTIYF	TGTGCCAGCAGCCCCCGCTCTGGAAACACCATATATTTT
few	TRBV7-9	TRBJ2-1	NA	CASWALNEQFF	TGTGCCAGCTGGGCGTTGAATGAGCAGTTCTTC
NA	TRBV2	TRBJ1-1	NA	CASRAEVGNTEAFF	TGTGCCAGCAGGGCAGAGGTCGGGAACACTGAAGCTTTCTTT
NA	TRBV28	TRBJ2-7	NA	CASSSPTRVSSYEQYF	TGTGCCAGCAGTTCGCCAACTAGAGTGAGCTCCTACGAGCAGTACTTC